This T cell receptor (beta chain) is drawn from a study of beta chain features in type 1 diabetes (dated by TCRdb to the late 2010s). A note on the overall study: Patients and healthy donors did not differ in mean age, gender distribution, total cell number or subset yield. A total of roughly 99,000,000 sorted cells were examined across all samples, and the number of cells per subset was strongly correlated with RNA yield. The study compared the TCRB repertoires of sorted circulating CD4+ T cell subsets in recently diagnosed type 1 diabetes patients with those in matched healthy donors. Regulatory and stem cell-like memory subsets were isolated from only 8 patients and about eight healthy donors, whereas naive and central memory subsets came from all 30 or so donors. The full study reports these points: The naive, central memory and regulatory TCRB repertoires appeared to resemble one another more closely among patients than among healthy donors. At VDJ recombination sites, type 1 diabetes patients had fewer insertions and more deleted nucleotides, which implies abnormalities in thymic rearrangement. Sequencing cDNA rather than genomic DNA could over-represent highly expressing activated cells, although activation and CD3 levels did not differ between groups. In all four CD4+ subsets, TCRB CDR3 length was moderately but significantly shorter in type 1 diabetes patients. PCR may preferentially amplify shorter templates, but because patient and control samples were amplified and corrected together, any resulting skew would affect both groups equally. Because the HLA sub-analyses included only small numbers of individuals, any influence of HLA type on TCRB rearrangement was left unresolved.

V was cut back by 4 bases and J by 3 bases, leaving a gap of 15 bases between them. The germline V gene supplies CDR1 SGDLS and CDR2 YYNGEE. There are 15 amino acids in the CDR3, from cysteine to phenylalanine inclusive. Here the CDR3 DNA is all that survives: 45 bases in frame from base 1. This clone turned up a few times. Its antigen is currently not known. No base quality information exists; no much larger clone differs at one position. The entire isolated RNA was reverse transcribed using the High Capacity cDNA Reverse Transcription Kit, and thus expressed TCRB transcripts were sequenced. Deep immunoSEQ sequencing was performed on naive, central memory and regulatory T cell samples, with an average of approximately 4 million total reads per sample. Sorted cells were lysed in RLT buffer and RNA was extracted with DNase-treated RNeasy Micro or Mini kits, depending on cell number. Each cell subset was processed separately to prevent cross-contamination, with patient and healthy donor samples processed together. The immunoSEQ multiplex PCR was used to amplify TCRB sequences from cDNA, generating 87-bp fragments that spanned the CDR3 region. The amplicons were sequenced using the Illumina HiSeq platform. The paper's processing steps were these. Synthetic template baselines were used to correct PCR bias computationally, reads within Hamming distance 2 were collapsed, and singletons that could not be merged were discarded. Reads were aligned against IMGT to assign V, D and J genes, CDR3 length and insertions or deletions at six rearrangement sites. Within each subset, clonotype counts were normalized to sorted cell number, and only after that were true diversity and Gini coefficients computed with the tcR R package. The overlap coefficient, calculated on TCRB nucleotide sequences, was used to quantify repertoire sharing. As a proxy for the pre-selection repertoire, out-of-frame TCRB sequences from naive cells were analyzed. TCRdb took this table from immuneACCESS and kept in-frame rearrangements with V and J called. Such tables lack part of the clones; where checked against another copy, unresolved V genes explain under half of the gap, and the rest is unexplained. For V, J and clone size, that table is used; D and trimming come from the DNA. Within this sample are 400,000 to 550,000 clones, with 10% to 12% of them counted one time only. Together, the top ten hold approximately 0.05% of the sample.

From each donor, a single peripheral blood sample of 100 to 150 mL on average was drawn into heparinised tubes. Naive, central memory, regulatory and stem cell-like memory CD4+ T cells were sorted on a BD FACSAria II using a panel including CD45RO, CCR7, CD25, CD127, CD95 and CD27. A purity above 98% was achieved for all sorted populations. PBMCs were separated immediately by Lymphoprep density gradient centrifugation and were stained directly, without being cultured. To minimize batch effects, samples were stained and sorted in pairs, one healthy donor with one patient per experiment. Recombination connected TRBV9 to TRBJ2-3; a weak D assignment points to TRBD2 (7 bases agree). What was sequenced was naive CD4+ T cells from blood. The intended sense of this specimen's cell subset or site label: true naive CD4+ T cells. The sequence derives from a woman younger than 35 in good health. The CDR3 loop reads CASSSTGGRTDTQYF. The bases read TGTGCCAGCAGCTCCACGGGGGGCCGAACAGATACGCAGTATTTT.